The source of this T cell receptor (beta chain) is a study of control samples from healthy donors and cancer patients. V shed 2 bases, J shed 7 bases, and the junction held 6 bases outside the gene matches. CDR3 length equals 16 residues. The V gene's germline CDR1 is KGHSH and CDR2 LQKENI. This clone was seen only once. TCRdb keeps only in-frame clones here, not all; method: immunoSEQ multiplex PCR. The data show 70,000 to 85,000 clones, around 84% seen once. The sample was PBMCs. The chain has TRBV18 and TRBJ2-1; TRBD2 aligns across 12 bases. This receptor was taken from a man in his 60s with head and neck cancer. The CDR3 region is CASSPGLAGPGNEQFF. CDR3 DNA: TGTGCCAGCTCACCAGGACTAGCGGGACCTGGTAATGAGCAGTTCTTC.